These T cell receptor beta chains were read from a single sample in a study of blood T cell repertoires in COVID-19. The data were produced by immunoSEQ multiplex PCR, yet TCRdb's version contains in-frame clones alone and is incomplete. Among under 70,000 clones listed, about 91% were seen once. The sequenced sample was peripheral blood. These receptors were taken from a woman aged 70 to 79 with acute or convalescent COVID-19. The CDR3 runs from the conserved cysteine through the conserved F or W. The D gene is left open where the match is weak. A clone size is listed for some rows: how often the clone was seen (once, few, many), or a class if it is expanded.

v_gene,d_gene,j_gene,abundance,CDR3nt,CDR3aa
TRBV5-1,NA,TRBJ1-6,NA,TGCGCCAGCAGCTTGGTACAGGAGAATTCACCCCTCCACTTT,CASSLVQENSPLHF
TRBV7-2,NA,TRBJ1-4,once,TGTGCCAGCAGTCGCTCAAGGCCCGGGACACCAAATGAAAAACTGTTTTTT,CASSRSRPGTPNEKLFF
TRBV28,NA,TRBJ1-4,NA,TGTGCCAGCAGTCCACTGACGGGGAGGGAAAAACTGTTTTTT,CASSPLTGREKLFF
TRBV7-2,NA,TRBJ2-1,NA,TGTGCCAGCAGCTCTTTAGGAATCGGGGATGAGCAGTTCTTC,CASSSLGIGDEQFF
TRBV6-5,NA,TRBJ2-4,NA,TGTGCCAGCAGTTACGGACAGTCCAAGTACTTC,CASSYGQSKYF
TRBV2,NA,TRBJ2-1,NA,TGTGCCAGCAGTCAAATCCCCCTTAGCGGTGAGCAGTTCTTC,CASSQIPLSGEQFF
TRBV29-1,NA,TRBJ1-1,NA,TGCAGCGGATCAAGGGGGACGGGTGAAGCTTTCTTT,CSGSRGTGEAFF
TRBV12-3/TRBV12-4,NA,TRBJ1-2,NA,TGTGCCAGCAGTAGAGGAGGACCCTATGGCTACACCTTC,CASSRGGPYGYTF
TRBV5-4,TRBD2,TRBJ2-7,NA,TGTGCCAGCAGCTTGGACGTGGACACGGGAGGAGACGAGCAGTACTTC,CASSLDVDTGGDEQYF
TRBV16,NA,TRBJ1-5,NA,TGTGCCAGCAGCCAATCTCGGGAGCCCCAGCATTTT,CASSQSREPQHF
TRBV5-1,NA,TRBJ1-1,NA,TGCGCCAGCAGCTTACAGGGAGGGGACACTGAAGCTTTCTTT,CASSLQGGDTEAFF
TRBV6-5,NA,TRBJ1-4,once,TGTGCCAGCCTTTATGAAAAACTGTTTTTT,CASLYEKLFF
TRBV14,NA,TRBJ2-5,NA,TGTGCCAGCAGCCAAGGGTCGCAGGGGGGCGAGACCCAGTACTTC,CASSQGSQGGETQYF
TRBV3-1/TRBV3-2,TRBD1,TRBJ2-7,NA,TGTGCCAGCAGCCAAGGACAGGGTATCGGCGAGCAGTACTTC,CASSQGQGIGEQYF
TRBV11-2,TRBD2,TRBJ2-1,once,TGTGCCACCTGCCTAGGAGCGGGAGGCTACAATGAGCAGTTCTTC,CATCLGAGGYNEQFF
TRBV19,NA,TRBJ1-4,NA,TGTGCCAGTAGTACTACCTCGCAGGGGAGTTGGGAAAAACTGTTTTTT,CASSTTSQGSWEKLFF
TRBV28,TRBD1,TRBJ1-2,NA,TGTGCCACTATCTCCCCGGGGGACAGGGCCTCCTATGGCTACACCTTC,CATISPGDRASYGYTF
TRBV7-2,NA,TRBJ2-5,NA,TGTGCCAGCAGCTCCAGGGTAGAGACCCAGTACTTC,CASSSRVETQYF
TRBV2,NA,TRBJ1-2,NA,TGTGCCAGCAGGGACATCGGCTATGGCTACACCTTC,CASRDIGYGYTF
TRBV4-2,TRBD1,TRBJ1-5,once,TGTGCCAGCAGCCAATCCGGACAGGGACCTCAGCCCCAGCATTTT,CASSQSGQGPQPQHF
TRBV6-5,TRBD1,TRBJ1-2,NA,TGTGCCAGCGAACAAATTAACAGGGGGCTAAGGGCCTTC,CASEQINRGLRAF
TRBV5-1,NA,TRBJ1-1,NA,TGCGCCAGCTCCTCGGGCGGGGGCTTGAACACTGAAGCTTTCTTT,CASSSGGGLNTEAFF
TRBV2,TRBD2,TRBJ2-7,NA,TGTGCCAGCCGCCGCGGGGGAAGCTCCTACGAGCAGTACTTC,CASRRGGSSYEQYF
TRBV6-2/TRBV6-3,TRBD2,TRBJ2-1,NA,TGTGCCAGCAGTCCGAGCGGGGCTTCCTACAATGAGCAGTTCTTC,CASSPSGASYNEQFF
TRBV7-3,NA,TRBJ2-3,NA,TGTGCCAGCAGCTTCCCAAACACAGATACGCAGTATTTT,CASSFPNTDTQYF
TRBV6-5,NA,TRBJ1-3,NA,TGTGCCAGCAGTTACTCTGGGTTCATGGAGGAGGACACCATATATTTT,CASSYSGFMEEDTIYF
TRBV29-1,TRBD2,TRBJ2-1,large,TGCAGCGTTGAACTGCTAGCGGGTTCCTACAATGAGCAGTTCTTC,CSVELLAGSYNEQFF
TRBV28,NA,TRBJ1-1,NA,TGTGCCAGCCTTTCGGGGGGTTTGAACACTGAAGCTTTCTTT,CASLSGGLNTEAFF
TRBV7-2,TRBD1,TRBJ1-1,NA,TGTGCCAGCAGCCTGACAGGGGGGAACACTGAAGCTTTCTTT,CASSLTGGNTEAFF
TRBV5-1,NA,TRBJ2-7,few,TGCGCCAGCAGCCATCAGGTTAAAAACGAGCAGTACTTC,CASSHQVKNEQYF
TRBV28,NA,TRBJ1-5,NA,TGTGCCAGCAGTTTAGGACAGAGCAATCAGCCCCAGCATTTT,CASSLGQSNQPQHF
TRBV24-1,NA,TRBJ2-1,NA,TGTGCCACCAGTGCCCCTGGCATACCCTCCTACAATGAGCAGTTCTTC,CATSAPGIPSYNEQFF
TRBV24-1,NA,TRBJ1-2,NA,TGTGCCACCAGTGATTTGGACAGAGCTAAGGGCTACACCTTC,CATSDLDRAKGYTF
TRBV29-1,NA,TRBJ1-5,NA,TGCAGCGTGAGGGACAACTACAATCAGCCCCAGCATTTT,CSVRDNYNQPQHF
TRBV19,NA,TRBJ2-3,few,TGTGCCAGTCGACTTTCAGCCACAGATACGCAGTATTTT,CASRLSATDTQYF
TRBV27,NA,TRBJ1-1,NA,TGTGCCAGCAGTTTGAGGGAGGCCCCCACTGAAGCTTTCTTT,CASSLREAPTEAFF
TRBV9,NA,TRBJ1-2,NA,TGTGCCAGCAGCGCCCAAGCTCTTGACTATGGCTACACCTTC,CASSAQALDYGYTF
TRBV2,TRBD1,TRBJ1-5,NA,TGTGCCAGCAGCTCAGGGGGGAGCAATCAGCCCCAGCATTTT,CASSSGGSNQPQHF
TRBV14,NA,TRBJ1-6,NA,TGTGCCAGCAGCCCTAGGACACTCTCAAATTCACCCCTCCACTTT,CASSPRTLSNSPLHF
TRBV5-6,NA,TRBJ1-6,NA,TGTGCCAGCAGCTCCAGAACAGGGAGTGGTTATAATTCACCCCTCCACTTT,CASSSRTGSGYNSPLHF
TRBV27,NA,TRBJ1-6,NA,TGTGCCAGCAGTTTGGGGCAGAATAATTCACCCCTCCACTTT,CASSLGQNNSPLHF
TRBV10-3,NA,TRBJ1-4,NA,TGTGCCACCAGTCAAGGGGAGGCCGGGCTGTTTTTT,CATSQGEAGLFF
TRBV7-9,TRBD1,TRBJ1-2,NA,TGTGCCAGCAGAGAGGGACAGGGCGGCTACACCTTC,CASREGQGGYTF
TRBV6-5,NA,TRBJ1-4,few,TGTGCCAGCAGAACCAGGGGTGGTAACGAAAAACTGTTTTTT,CASRTRGGNEKLFF
TRBV7-9,NA,TRBJ2-3,NA,TGTGCCAGCACGTCTAGCACAGATACGCAGTATTTT,CASTSSTDTQYF
TRBV10-1,NA,TRBJ1-1,NA,TGCGCCAGGAAACAGGGTGTCACTGAAGCTTTCTTT,CARKQGVTEAFF
TRBV14,NA,TRBJ2-1,NA,TGTGCCAGCAGCCTGAGGCCCCCAACCTACAATGAGCAGTTCTTC,CASSLRPPTYNEQFF
TRBV29-1,NA,TRBJ1-5,NA,TGCAGCGTTGCGCAGGGCCCGTCACGGCAGCCCCAGCATTTT,CSVAQGPSRQPQHF
TRBV7-4,TRBD1,TRBJ1-3,NA,TGTGCCAGCAGCTTGAATCAACGCCCACAGGGGACACGTTGGACCGGAAACACCATATATTTT,CASSLNQRPQGTRWTGNTIYF
TRBV2,NA,TRBJ1-4,once,TGTGCCAGCAGTGAAGCGGGCGCCTCAAAACTGTTTTTT,CASSEAGASKLFF
TRBV6-5,TRBD2,TRBJ2-1,NA,TGTGCCAGCAGTTACTCGAGCGGGAGTTATGAGCAGTTCTTC,CASSYSSGSYEQFF
TRBV11-2,TRBD1,TRBJ2-3,NA,TGTGCCAGCAGCGATGGACAGGGGAGGTTCACAGATACGCAGTATTTT,CASSDGQGRFTDTQYF